This TCR beta chain is from a study of T cell repertoires in cytomegalovirus infection. Looking at the study overall: A matching HLA type, together with CMV infection, was signaled by public TCR beta signatures.

Study-level results: Ex vivo, HLA-C-restricted CMV-specific TCR beta clonotypes prevailed over the rest of the response.

TCRdb re-called the reads with MiXCR, one entry per CDR3 protein. The top ten clones hold over 45% of a sample with around 230,000 distinct CDR3 sequences, approximately 38% of them seen once. Of note for this clonotype: Its antigen is unidentified.

Germline V CDR1 and CDR2: MGHDK, SYGVNS. V was cut by 1 base and J by 2 bases, with 15 bases left in between. The CDR3 loop spans 16 amino acids. V and J are TRBV25-1 and TRBJ2-7; a possible D gene is TRBD2 (6 bases). Source: CD8+ T cells from cultured PBMCs, taken from culture after CMV antigen stimulation. This TCR came from a human donor in good health (CMV status not recorded). Some clones in this sample may be carry-over from other donors' samples. The CDR3 nucleotides are TGTGCCAGCAGTGAATGGAGGGAGGCGGGGACCTACGAGCAGTACTTC. Translated: CASSEWREAGTYEQYF.